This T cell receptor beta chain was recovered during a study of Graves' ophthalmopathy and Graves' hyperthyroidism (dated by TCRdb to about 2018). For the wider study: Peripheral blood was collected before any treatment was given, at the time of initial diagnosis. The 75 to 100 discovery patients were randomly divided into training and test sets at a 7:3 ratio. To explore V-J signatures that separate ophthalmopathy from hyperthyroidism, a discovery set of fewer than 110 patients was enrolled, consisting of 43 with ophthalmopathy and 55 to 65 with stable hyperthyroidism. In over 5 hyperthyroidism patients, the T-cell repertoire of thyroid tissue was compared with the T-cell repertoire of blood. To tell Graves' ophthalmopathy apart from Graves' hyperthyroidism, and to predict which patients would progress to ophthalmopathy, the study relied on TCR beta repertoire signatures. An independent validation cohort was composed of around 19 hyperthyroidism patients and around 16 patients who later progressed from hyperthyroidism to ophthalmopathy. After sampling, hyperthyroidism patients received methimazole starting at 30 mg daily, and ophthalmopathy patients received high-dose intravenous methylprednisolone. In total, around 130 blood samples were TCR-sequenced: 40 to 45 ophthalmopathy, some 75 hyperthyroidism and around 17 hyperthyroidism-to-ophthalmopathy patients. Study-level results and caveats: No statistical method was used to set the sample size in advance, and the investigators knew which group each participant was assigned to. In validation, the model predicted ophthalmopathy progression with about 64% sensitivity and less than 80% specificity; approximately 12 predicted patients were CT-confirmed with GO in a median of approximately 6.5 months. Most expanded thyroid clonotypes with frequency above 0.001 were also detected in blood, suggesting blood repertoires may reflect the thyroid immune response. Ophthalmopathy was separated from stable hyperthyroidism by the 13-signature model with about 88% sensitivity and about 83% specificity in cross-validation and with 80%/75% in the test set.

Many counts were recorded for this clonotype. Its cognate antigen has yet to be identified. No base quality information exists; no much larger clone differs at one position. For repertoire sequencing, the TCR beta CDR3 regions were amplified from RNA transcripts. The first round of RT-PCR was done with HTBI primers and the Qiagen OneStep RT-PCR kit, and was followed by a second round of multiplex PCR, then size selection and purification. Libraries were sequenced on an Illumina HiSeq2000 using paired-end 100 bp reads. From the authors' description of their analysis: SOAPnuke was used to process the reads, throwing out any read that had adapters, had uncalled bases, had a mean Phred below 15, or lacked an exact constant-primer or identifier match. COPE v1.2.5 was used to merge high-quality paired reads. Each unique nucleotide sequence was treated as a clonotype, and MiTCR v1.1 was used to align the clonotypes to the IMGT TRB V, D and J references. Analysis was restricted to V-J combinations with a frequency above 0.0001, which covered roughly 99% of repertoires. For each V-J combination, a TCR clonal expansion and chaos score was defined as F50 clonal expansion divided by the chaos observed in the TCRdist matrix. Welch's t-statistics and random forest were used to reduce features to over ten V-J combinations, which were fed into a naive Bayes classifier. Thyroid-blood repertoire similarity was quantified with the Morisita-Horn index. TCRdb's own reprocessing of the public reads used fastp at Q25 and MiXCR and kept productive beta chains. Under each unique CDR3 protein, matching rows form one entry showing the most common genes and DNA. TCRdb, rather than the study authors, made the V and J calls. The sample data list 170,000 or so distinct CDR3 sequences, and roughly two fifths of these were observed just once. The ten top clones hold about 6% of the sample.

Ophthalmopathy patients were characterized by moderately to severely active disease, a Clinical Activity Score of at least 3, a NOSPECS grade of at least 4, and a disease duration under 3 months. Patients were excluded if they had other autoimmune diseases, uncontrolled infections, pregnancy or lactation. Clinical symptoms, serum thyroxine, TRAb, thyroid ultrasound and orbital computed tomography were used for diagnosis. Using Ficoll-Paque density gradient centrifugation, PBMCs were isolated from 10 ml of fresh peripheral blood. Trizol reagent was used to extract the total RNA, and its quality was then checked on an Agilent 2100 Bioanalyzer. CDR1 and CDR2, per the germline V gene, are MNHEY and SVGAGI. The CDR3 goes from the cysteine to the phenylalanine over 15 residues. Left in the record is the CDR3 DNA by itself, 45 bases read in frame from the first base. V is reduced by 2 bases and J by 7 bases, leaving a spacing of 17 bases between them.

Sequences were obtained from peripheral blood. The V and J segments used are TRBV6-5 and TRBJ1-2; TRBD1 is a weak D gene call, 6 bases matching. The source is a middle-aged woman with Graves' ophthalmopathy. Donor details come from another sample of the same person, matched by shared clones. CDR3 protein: CASSYSSRAGVGYTF. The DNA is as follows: TGTGCCAGCAGTTACAGCTCTCGGGCAGGGGTTGGCTACACCTTC.